This T cell receptor (beta chain) was identified in a study of control samples from healthy donors and cancer patients. After removal of 1 base from V and 4 bases from J, the junction contained 0 bases not matched to a gene. Per the germline V gene, CDR1 is LNHDA and CDR2 is SQIVND (reference sequence). The CDR3 consists of 16 residues. Clones were sequenced by immunoSEQ multiplex PCR, and TCRdb holds only the in-frame ones, with some missing. Among about 53,000 clones, about nine tenths were seen once, and the ten largest hold around 15%. The sequence was obtained from a man aged 60-69 years with head and neck cancer. This chain uses TRBV19 with TRBJ2-1; TRBD2 matches 14 bases. Sequenced: PBMCs. Written as DNA, the CDR3 is TGTGCCAGTAGTATAGGACTAGCGGGAGGGTACAATGAGCAGTTCTTC. Its translation: CASSIGLAGGYNEQFF.